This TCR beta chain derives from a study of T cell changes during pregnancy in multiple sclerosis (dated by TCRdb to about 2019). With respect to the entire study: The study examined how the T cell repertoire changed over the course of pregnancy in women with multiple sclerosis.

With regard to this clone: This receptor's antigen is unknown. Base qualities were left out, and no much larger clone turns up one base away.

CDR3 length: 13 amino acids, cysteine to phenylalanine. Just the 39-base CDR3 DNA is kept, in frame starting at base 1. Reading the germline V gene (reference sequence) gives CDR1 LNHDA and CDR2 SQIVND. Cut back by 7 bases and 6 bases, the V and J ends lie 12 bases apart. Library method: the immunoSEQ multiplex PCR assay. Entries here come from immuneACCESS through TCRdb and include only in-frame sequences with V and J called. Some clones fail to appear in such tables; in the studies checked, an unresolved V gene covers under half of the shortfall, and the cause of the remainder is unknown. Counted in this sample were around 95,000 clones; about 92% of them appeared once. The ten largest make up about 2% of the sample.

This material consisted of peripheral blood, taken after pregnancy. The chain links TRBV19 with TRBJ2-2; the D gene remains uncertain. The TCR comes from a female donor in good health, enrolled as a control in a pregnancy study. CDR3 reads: CASILPGSGELFF. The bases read TGTGCCAGTATCCTGCCCGGGTCCGGGGAGCTGTTTTTT.